The rows below give T cell receptor beta chains drawn from one sample of a study of cytomegalovirus exposure and HLA in healthy donors. The table came from immunoSEQ multiplex PCR; TCRdb's copy has only in-frame clones and leaves some out. The sample lists about 110,000 clones, more than 70% occurring once. Material: PBMCs. The receptors derive from a man between 40 and 49 years old in good health and CMV-seronegative. The CDR3 runs from the conserved cysteine through the conserved F or W. A D gene is named only where the DNA matches it firmly. Expanded clones are given a class, and other clones once, few, many or no size at all.

d_call	v_call	clone_size	j_call	cdr3_nt	cdr3_aa
TRBD1	TRBV2	NA	TRBJ2-2	TGTGCCAGCACCCGGACAGGGTACACCGGGGAGCTGTTTTTT	CASTRTGYTGELFF
TRBD1	TRBV5-1	NA	TRBJ1-5	TGCGCCAGCAGCTTGGCCCCCAATACAGGGGCTCAGCCCCAGCATTTT	CASSLAPNTGAQPQHF
NA	TRBV15	NA	TRBJ2-7	TGTGCCACCAGCAGAGGGGACACCAGCTACGAGCAGTACTTC	CATSRGDTSYEQYF
TRBD1	TRBV7-9	NA	TRBJ1-6	TGTTCCAGCAGCCCGTCCGGTACAGGGGATAATTCACCCCTCCACTTT	CSSSPSGTGDNSPLHF
TRBD2	TRBV4-1	NA	TRBJ2-3	TGCGCCAGCAGCCAAGATTTCCGGGGGGTCACTAGCACAGATACGCAGTATTTT	CASSQDFRGVTSTDTQYF
TRBD1	TRBV5-6	few	TRBJ2-5	TGTGCCAGCAGCTTGGGGGACAGGGCACGAGAGACCCAGTACTTC	CASSLGDRARETQYF
TRBD1	TRBV9	NA	TRBJ1-4	TGTGCCAGCAGCGTTGGGACAGGGGTTAATGAAAAACTGTTTTTT	CASSVGTGVNEKLFF
NA	TRBV2	NA	TRBJ1-6	TGTGCCAGCAGTCCTAGTTCACCCCTCCACTTT	CASSPSSPLHF
TRBD1	TRBV19	NA	TRBJ1-4	TGTGCCAGTGGCAGGGGGCTAGCTAATGAAAAACTGTTTTTT	CASGRGLANEKLFF
NA	TRBV28	NA	TRBJ1-2	TGTGCCAGCAGCTCCGCCCTCTCGACAGCTAACTATGGCTACACCTTC	CASSSALSTANYGYTF
NA	TRBV7-2	NA	TRBJ2-7	TGTGCCAGCAGCTTAATTGCGCTGGAGCAGTACTTC	CASSLIALEQYF
TRBD2	TRBV29-1	NA	TRBJ2-5	TGCAGCGTGCCGGGACTAGCGGTAGAGACCCAGTACTTC	CSVPGLAVETQYF
TRBD2	TRBV9	few	TRBJ2-5	TGTGCCAGCAGCGTAGAGGGATGGGAGGGGGAGACCCAGTACTTC	CASSVEGWEGETQYF
NA	TRBV6-1	few	TRBJ1-4	TGTGCCAGCAGCCGACAGACTCCGGGCATTGAAAAACTGTTTTTT	CASSRQTPGIEKLFF
NA	TRBV14	NA	TRBJ1-2	TGTGCCAGCAGCCAAGGACTCTATGGCTACACCTTC	CASSQGLYGYTF
TRBD2	TRBV29-1	NA	TRBJ2-1	TGCAGTGGTAGCCCTAGCGGGGGCAGAGAGCAGTTCTTC	CSGSPSGGREQFF
NA	TRBV2	NA	TRBJ1-1	TGTGCCAGCAATAGGGAGGTTGGAACTGAAGCTTTCTTT	CASNREVGTEAFF
TRBD1	TRBV2	NA	TRBJ1-2	TGTGCCAGCAGAGACCGGGACAGGGTCGGTGGCTACACCTTC	CASRDRDRVGGYTF
NA	TRBV7-9	NA	TRBJ1-4	TGTGCCAGCAGCCCGACAGTTAATGAAAAACTGTTTTTT	CASSPTVNEKLFF
TRBD2	TRBV5-8	NA	TRBJ2-1	TGTGCCAGCAGCCAGTCGGGGGGGGTGTACAATGAGCAGTTCTTC	CASSQSGGVYNEQFF
TRBD1	TRBV18	once	TRBJ1-2	TGTGCCAGCTCACTCCCCGAAACAGGGGTCTATGGCTACACCTTC	CASSLPETGVYGYTF
TRBD2	TRBV2	NA	TRBJ2-5	TGTGCCAGCAGTGGTGAGACTAGCGGGGTCGAGACCCAGTACTTC	CASSGETSGVETQYF
NA	TRBV2	NA	TRBJ2-3	TGTGCCAGCGGTAGCGGTTTCACAGATACGCAGTATTTT	CASGSGFTDTQYF
TRBD1	TRBV5-5	NA	TRBJ1-1	TGTGCCAGCAGCTTGGAAGACAGGGCCTGGAACACTGAAGCTTTCTTT	CASSLEDRAWNTEAFF
TRBD1	TRBV5-1	NA	TRBJ2-7	TGCGCCAGCAGCGACCGGACAGGGGGCTACGAGCAGTACTTC	CASSDRTGGYEQYF
TRBD1	TRBV5-1	NA	TRBJ2-7	TGCGCCAGCAGCTTGGGTCAGGGGGCCCCCTACGAGCAGTACTTC	CASSLGQGAPYEQYF
NA	TRBV27	NA	TRBJ1-1	TGTGCCAGCAGTTCCGTCCCGAGGACTGAAGCTTTCTTT	CASSSVPRTEAFF
NA	TRBV18	few	TRBJ2-3	TGTGCCAGCTCACCAGTTTCTAGCACAGATACGCAGTATTTT	CASSPVSSTDTQYF
TRBD1	TRBV5-1	NA	TRBJ2-1	TGCGCCAGCAGCTTTCCGACAGGGACCGACGATGAGCAGTTCTTC	CASSFPTGTDDEQFF
TRBD1	TRBV10-1	few	TRBJ1-1	TGCGCCAGCGTGGGACAGGGGGTAATTAGCACTGAAGCTTTCTTT	CASVGQGVISTEAFF
TRBD2	TRBV6-5	NA	TRBJ2-1	TGTGCCAGCAGTTACTCCTGGACTAGCGGGGGGAATGAGCAGTTCTTC	CASSYSWTSGGNEQFF
NA	TRBV6-5	NA	TRBJ1-1	TGTGCCAGCAGGCGAAACGGAGGGGTCCACACTGAAGCTTTCTTT	CASRRNGGVHTEAFF
TRBD1	TRBV6-6	NA	TRBJ1-1	TGTGCCAGCAGGTGGACAGGGAGCACTGAAGCTTTCTTT	CASRWTGSTEAFF
TRBD1	TRBV4-1	NA	TRBJ1-1	TGCGCCAGCAGCCAAGAACCGTTCCGGACAGGGACTGAAGCTTTCTTT	CASSQEPFRTGTEAFF
NA	TRBV29-1	NA	TRBJ2-7	TGCAGCGTTGAAGATCTTGACGAGCAGTACTTC	CSVEDLDEQYF
NA	TRBV18	few	TRBJ1-1	TGTGCCAGCTCCCCTACAACAGGAGCCACCACTGAAGCTTTCTTT	CASSPTTGATTEAFF
NA	TRBV7-2	NA	TRBJ1-4	TGTGCCAGCAGCTTGACTGGGTTACCGAAGGAAAAACTGTTTTTT	CASSLTGLPKEKLFF
NA	TRBV20-1	NA	TRBJ2-7	TGCAGTGCTGGGCCCGGTGCGGAGCAGTACTTC	CSAGPGAEQYF
NA	TRBV5-8	few	TRBJ1-2	TGTGCCAGCAGACCGAGTGGGGGGGCCCCTGGCTACACCTTC	CASRPSGGAPGYTF
NA	TRBV6-1	NA	TRBJ1-5	TGTGCCAGCGGCGAGGGCAATCAGCCCCAGCATTTT	CASGEGNQPQHF